Following are 21 T cell receptor beta chains from one sample sequenced in a study of CD8 T cells in ankylosing spondylitis. Via MiXCR, TCRdb re-called the 5' RACE reads, giving one row per CDR3 protein. Here the sample spans about 250,000 distinct CDR3 sequences, 18% being singletons. Material: blood, either unsorted or a sorted T cell fraction (not recorded which). The source of these receptors is a male donor with ankylosing spondylitis or in good health (not recorded which).

This chain joins TRBV5-1 and TRBJ2-7; 9 positions agree with TRBD2. J gave up 2 bases and V 4 bases, and 7 bases lay outside the gene matches. This CDR3 contains 15 residues. Germline V gene lookup returns CDR1 SGHRS and CDR2 YFSETQ. The CDR3 bases are TGCGCCAGCAGCCCTGCGGCGGGAGGGCCCTACGAGCAGTACTTC. Translated, it gives CASSPAAGGPYEQYF. Variable domain in full (rest from reference TRBV5-1 and TRBJ2-7): KAGVTQTPRYLIKTRGQQVTLSCSPISGHRSVSWYQQTPGQGLQFLFEYFSETQRNKGNFPGRFSGRQFSNSRSEMNVSTLELGDSALYLCASSPAAGGPYEQYFGPGTRLTVT.

This clonotype was picked up a small number of times. The V and J genes are TRBV4-3 and TRBJ2-1; 10 nucleotides agree with TRBD2. J was trimmed by 10 bases and V by 0 bases; bases with no gene match: 6. The CDR3 covers 15 residues. Per germline, CDR1 LGHNA and CDR2 YSLEER. The CDR3, as DNA: TGCGCCAGCAGCCAAGATGAGCGGGAGGGCTCCGAGCAGTTCTTC. Its protein product is CASSQDEREGSEQFF.

V usage is TRBV29-1 and J usage is TRBJ2-7, with TRBD2 identical over 7 bases. The V gene's germline CDR1 is SQVTM and CDR2 ANQGSEA. The J segment lost 6 bases and the V segment lost 5 bases, leaving 16 bases of the junction unmatched. The CDR3 is 15 amino acids. In DNA form, the CDR3 reads TGCAGCGTTCCCCCCGGGGCGGGAGAGTCTCCCGAGCAGTACTTC. This gives the protein CSVPPGAGESPEQYF.

CDR3 coding DNA: TGCAGCGTTGAAGGTACAAGACTAGCGGGAGCCTACAATGAGCAGTTCTTC. Protein sequence: CSVEGTRLAGAYNEQFF. The chain is built from TRBV29-1 and TRBJ2-1; 12 bases agree with TRBD2. Trimming took 1 base from V and 2 from J; bases not matched to a gene: 6. The germline V gene has CDR1 SQVTM and CDR2 ANQGSEA. This CDR3 is built from 17 residues.

The V gene is TRBV7-2, the J gene TRBJ2-1; 10 bases match TRBD2. Germline V gene sequence: CDR1 SGHTA, CDR2 FQGNSA. This CDR3 is built from 15 residues. J was trimmed by 9 bases and V by 1 base; bases with no gene match: 6. The CDR3 coding sequence is TGTGCCAGCAGCTTAGGTCTAGCGGGAGCTTTTGAGCAGTTCTTC. It specifies CASSLGLAGAFEQFF. Full variable domain (missing parts from reference TRBV7-2 and TRBJ2-1): GAGVSQSPSNKVTEKGKDVELRCDPISGHTALYWYRQSLGQGLEFLIYFQGNSAPDKSGLPSDRFSAERTGGSVSTLTIQRTQQEDSAVYLCASSLGLAGAFEQFFGPGTRLTVL.

This clonotype was seen at least ten times. V and J are TRBV7-2 and TRBJ2-7; 9 nucleotides align to TRBD2. The V and J ends lost 5 bases and 1 base, in that order; junction bases with no gene match: 3. This CDR3 has 14 amino acids. Per the germline V gene, CDR1 is SGHTA and CDR2 is FQGNSA. The CDR3 DNA reads TGTGCCAGCAGCACGACTAGCGGTTCCTACGAGCAGTACTTC. Translating it yields CASSTTSGSYEQYF.

The chain joins TRBV4-1 to TRBJ2-1; D is perhaps TRBD1 or TRBD2 (5 bases each). Germline loops: CDR1 MGHRA, CDR2 YSYEKL. V was shortened by 3 bases and J by 10 bases, with 16 bases between the two germline ends. This CDR3 has 14 amino acids. The CDR3 DNA is TGCGCCAGCAGCCAGGGAGATGGACAATTGGAGCAGTTCTTC. Residues: CASSQGDGQLEQFF.

The genes are TRBV3-1 and TRBJ2-7; TRBD1 or TRBD2 may be the D gene (5 bases each). Trimming shortened V by 0 bases and J by 2 bases, and 14 bases separated the two germline ends. The CDR3 runs to 16 residues. Germline CDR1 LGHDT, CDR2 YNNKEL (reference sequence). The CDR3 DNA follows: TGTGCCAGCAGCCAAGATTGGGGACGGATTACCTACGAGCAGTACTTC. Its protein product is CASSQDWGRITYEQYF.

This chain connects TRBV7-2 to TRBJ2-7, with TRBD1 as a possible D gene (5 bases). The V gene lost 1 base and the J gene lost 7 bases, with 11 bases spanning the gap. This CDR3 is 13 amino acids long. Germline lookup yields CDR1 SGHTA and CDR2 FQGNSA. The CDR3 here is CASSLVSDSEQYF. DNA for the CDR3: TGTGCCAGCAGCTTAGTGTCCGACAGTGAGCAGTACTTC.

This clonotype was found a few times. The rearrangement uses TRBV2 and TRBJ2-7, with 11 bases lining up with TRBD2. This CDR3 is 16 amino acids long. Germline CDR1 SNHLY, CDR2 FYNNEI. V trimming: 5 bases; J trimming: 6 bases; junction bases outside the gene matches: 12. The CDR3 here is CASSQVAGGTHSEQYF. The CDR3 DNA follows: TGTGCCAGCAGTCAAGTAGCGGGAGGGACCCATAGCGAGCAGTACTTC.

At least ten counts were recorded for this clonotype. The chain recombines TRBV11-2 with TRBJ2-2; 9 bases align to TRBD1. The V segment lost 3 bases and the J segment 4 bases; nucleotides outside the gene matches: 3. Per germline, CDR1 SGHAT and CDR2 FQNNGV. The CDR3 has 15 amino acids. The CDR3 here is CASSFGTGPTGELFF. The CDR3 DNA reads TGTGCCAGCAGCTTTGGGACAGGGCCCACCGGGGAGCTGTTTTTT.

Remarks on this clonotype: A much larger clonotype is one base distant, so this may be a read error. V is TRBV12-3 or TRBV12-4 and J is TRBJ2-1; maybe TRBD2 (6 bases). This CDR3 spans 14 amino acids. V was shortened by 5 bases and J by 4 bases, with 12 bases between the two germline ends. CDR3 in DNA: TGTGCCAGCAGTGAAATCGGGAGTTACAATGAGCAGTTCTTC. This gives the protein CASSEIGSYNEQFF.

This clonotype was detected once. The chain combines TRBV9 with TRBJ2-1, with 10 nucleotides matching TRBD2. Per the germline V gene, CDR1 is SGDLS and CDR2 is YYNGEE. With V trimmed by 0 bases and J by 9 bases, 12 bases remained unmatched. The CDR3 totals 17 residues. DNA of the CDR3: TGTGCCAGCAGCGTAGTGGGGCTCGGGCTAGCGGGAGCTGAGCAGTTCTTC. As protein: CASSVVGLGLAGAEQFF.

The J gene is TRBJ2-7, the V gene TRBV4-1; D is possibly TRBD2 (5 bases). The CDR3 has 15 amino acids. Trimming stripped 1 base from V and 5 bases from J, with 15 bases between. Germline loops: CDR1 MGHRA, CDR2 YSYEKL. The CDR3 DNA sequence: TGCGCCAGCAGCCAAGTGGTAGCGACGAAGCACGAGCAGTACTTC. As protein: CASSQVVATKHEQYF.

The chain links TRBV7-9 to TRBJ2-1, with 9 bases identical to TRBD2. The CDR3 consists of 14 residues. The V gene end was trimmed by 5 bases and the J gene end by 9 bases; junction bases not matched to a gene: 8. CDR1 SEHNR and CDR2 FQNEAQ come from the germline V gene (reference sequence). The CDR3 loop reads CASSLDGLAIEQFF. CDR3 sequence (DNA): TGTGCCAGCAGCCTAGACGGACTAGCGATTGAGCAGTTCTTC.

This clonotype was seen many times. The V gene is TRBV15, the J gene TRBJ2-7; 9 bases are shared with TRBD2. The CDR3 sequence is 15 residues long. Per the germline V gene, CDR1 is LNHNV and CDR2 is YYDKDF (reference sequence). The J segment lost 3 bases and the V segment lost 0 bases, leaving 3 bases of the junction unmatched. CDR3 bases: TGTGCCACCAGCAGAGAGCGGGAGGGGCACTACGAGCAGTACTTC. Its translation is CATSREREGHYEQYF.

The V gene is TRBV11-2, the J gene TRBJ2-7; 10 bases are shared with TRBD2. From germline, CDR1 is SGHAT and CDR2 FQNNGV. This CDR3 contains 21 residues. After removal of 1 base from V and 1 base from J, the junction contained 19 bases not matched to a gene. The CDR3 reads CASSLVYSPLAGEKGSYEQYF. CDR3 DNA: TGTGCCAGCAGCTTAGTTTATTCTCCGCTAGCGGGAGAAAAGGGGTCCTACGAGCAGTACTTC.

This clonotype was counted only a few times. This chain joins TRBV4-2 and TRBJ1-6; 7 nucleotides agree with TRBD1. Germline CDR1 reads LGHNA; CDR2 reads YNFKEQ. V shed 4 bases and J 6 bases; nucleotides not matched to a gene: 9. This CDR3 contains 16 residues. The CDR3 spells CASSRVIRDSNSPLHF. The CDR3 DNA reads TGTGCCAGCAGCCGAGTGATCCGGGACAGTAATTCACCCCTCCACTTT.

The gene calls are TRBV4-3 and TRBJ1-5; perhaps TRBD1 as D (6 bases). This CDR3 has 15 amino acids. The germline V gene encodes CDR1 LGHNA and CDR2 YSLEER. The V and J ends lost 3 bases and 3 bases respectively, with 12 bases between them. The CDR3, as DNA: TGCGCCAGCAGCCAGGTTTCAGGGGTCAATCAGCCCCAGCATTTT. This gives the protein CASSQVSGVNQPQHF.

This clonotype showed up just a few times. DNA of the CDR3: TGTGCCAGCAGGCGTGGGACAGGGGAGGTCGGCGCTGAAGCTTTCTTT. Protein: CASRRGTGEVGAEAFF. The chain has TRBV12-3 or TRBV12-4 and TRBJ1-1, with 10 bases fitting TRBD1. V lost 6 bases, J lost 6 bases, and 13 bases stayed unmatched. The CDR3 totals 16 residues.

The J gene is TRBJ2-1, the V gene TRBV20-1; 9 bases are shared with TRBD2. Germline V gives CDR1 DFQATT, CDR2 SNEGSKA (reference sequence). Trimming at V came to 4 bases and at J to 3 bases, leaving 10 bases not matched to a gene. CDR3 length: 16 residues. As DNA, the CDR3 is TGCAGTGCTACCCCCCAGACTAGCGGAAACTACAATGAGCAGTTCTTC. It translates to CSATPQTSGNYNEQFF.